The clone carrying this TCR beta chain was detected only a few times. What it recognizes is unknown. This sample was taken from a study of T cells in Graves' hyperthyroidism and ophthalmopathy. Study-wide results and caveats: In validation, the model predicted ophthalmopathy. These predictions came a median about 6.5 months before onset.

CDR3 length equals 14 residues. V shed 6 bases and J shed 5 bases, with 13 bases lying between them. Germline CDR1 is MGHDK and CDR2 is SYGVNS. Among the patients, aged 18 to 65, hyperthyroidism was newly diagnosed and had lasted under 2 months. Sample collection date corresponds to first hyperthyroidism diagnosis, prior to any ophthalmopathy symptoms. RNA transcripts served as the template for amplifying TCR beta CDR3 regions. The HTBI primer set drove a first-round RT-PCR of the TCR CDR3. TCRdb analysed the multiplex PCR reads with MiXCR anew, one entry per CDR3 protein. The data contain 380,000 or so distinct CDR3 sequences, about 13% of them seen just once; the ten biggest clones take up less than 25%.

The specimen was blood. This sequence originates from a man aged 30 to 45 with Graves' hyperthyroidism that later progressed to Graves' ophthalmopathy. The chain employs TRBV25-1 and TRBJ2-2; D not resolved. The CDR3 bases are TGTGCCAGCAGCCCCGACGGTTGGACCGGGGAGCTGTTTTTT. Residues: CASSPDGWTGELFF. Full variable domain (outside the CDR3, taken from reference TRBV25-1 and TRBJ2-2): EADIYQTPRYLVIGTGKKITLECSQTMGHDKMYWYQQDPGMELHLIHYSYGVNSTEKGDLSSESTVSRIRTEHFPLTLESARPSHTSQYLCASSPDGWTGELFFGEGSRLTVL.